The 27 T cell receptor beta chains below were found in one sample sequenced in a study of blood T cell repertoires in COVID-19. The data were produced by immunoSEQ multiplex PCR, yet TCRdb's version contains in-frame clones alone and is incomplete. The repertoire includes over 150,000 clones, 80% to 90% of them detected once, and around 20% sits in the top ten. Sequenced material: peripheral blood. The receptors originated from a man aged 65 to 79 with active or convalescent COVID-19.

This clone is a singleton in its sample. V gene TRBV18 combines with J gene TRBJ1-4; 11 bases agree with TRBD1. After removal of 3 bases from V and 8 bases from J, the junction contained 8 bases not matched to a gene. CDR1 and CDR2 from the germline V gene are KGHSH and LQKENI. The length of the CDR3 is 16 residues. The CDR3 spells CASSPQPGQGEEKLFF. For the CDR3, the DNA is TGTGCCAGCTCACCGCAACCGGGACAGGGGGAAGAAAAACTGTTTTTT.

This chain connects TRBV16 to TRBJ1-1, with 8 bases that match TRBD1. The CDR3 consists of 15 residues. Trimming at V came to 4 bases and at J to 5 bases, leaving 9 bases not matched to a gene. CDR1 is KGHSY and CDR2 is FQNENV in the germline V gene. This CDR3 is CASSRLQGEGTEAFF. The CDR3, as DNA: TGTGCCAGCAGCCGTCTACAGGGGGAGGGGACTGAAGCTTTCTTT.

V usage is TRBV6-5 and J usage is TRBJ1-3; unclear D gene. This CDR3 is built from 13 residues. The V gene's germline CDR1 is MNHEY and CDR2 SVGAGI. Trimming took 5 bases from V and 7 from J, leaving 12 bases between them. CDR3 nucleotides: TGTGCCAGCAGTCTTAACATGAGGAACACCATATATTTT. This sequence encodes CASSLNMRNTIYF.

This rearrangement joins TRBV7-2 to TRBJ1-1, with a tentative D call TRBD1 (6 bases). The CDR3 has 14 amino acids. The V gene's germline CDR1 is SGHTA and CDR2 FQGNSA. With 0 bases removed from V and 7 bases from J, the gap between germline ends came to 12 bases. The CDR3 reads CASSLAQGMGEAFF. The CDR3 DNA reads as TGTGCCAGCAGCTTAGCGCAGGGGATGGGTGAAGCTTTCTTT.

This clone was detected only a few times. The CDR3 region is CASSYGPGYGYTF. The CDR3 DNA is TGTGCCAGCAGTTACGGCCCAGGGTATGGCTACACCTTC. The V gene is TRBV6-6, the J gene TRBJ1-2, with D perhaps TRBD1 (5 bases). This CDR3 spans 13 amino acids. The V gene lost 2 bases and the J gene lost 5 bases, with 9 bases spanning the gap. Germline values: CDR1 MNHNY, CDR2 SVGAGI (reference sequence).

The chain employs TRBV7-2 and TRBJ1-1; TRBD1 matches at 7 bases. Germline loops: CDR1 SGHTA, CDR2 FQGNSA. This CDR3 contains 14 residues. V gave up 6 bases and J gave up 4 bases; unmatched junction bases: 8. CDR3: CASRPNRGGTEAFF. CDR3 DNA sequence: TGTGCCAGCAGACCCAACAGGGGAGGCACTGAAGCTTTCTTT.

This chain connects TRBV18 to TRBJ1-6; D is possibly TRBD1 (6 bases). Trimming shortened V by 6 bases and J by 5 bases, and 14 bases separated the two germline ends. CDR3 length: 15 amino acids. Looked up from germline, CDR1 is KGHSH and CDR2 is LQKENI. In nucleotides, the CDR3 is TGTGCCAGCTCGCCTGGGACACCTAATAATTCACCCCTCCACTTT. Encoded protein: CASSPGTPNNSPLHF.

This sequence joins TRBV18 and TRBJ1-1; the match to TRBD1 covers 11 bases. This CDR3 is 15 amino acids long. V lost 2 bases and J lost 4; bases outside the gene matches: 3. Germline V gene lookup returns CDR1 KGHSH and CDR2 LQKENI. The CDR3 loop is CASSPTGTGGTEAFF. The CDR3 DNA is TGTGCCAGCTCACCAACAGGGACAGGGGGCACTGAAGCTTTCTTT.

CDR3 sequence (DNA): TGTGCCAGCAGCCTAAGACTCGACTGGGAGCAGTTCTTC. Translation gives CASSLRLDWEQFF. The rearrangement joins TRBV7-2 to TRBJ2-1; D unresolved. Germline assignment: CDR1 SGHTA and CDR2 FQGNSA. V was pared by 5 bases and J by 10 bases, with 15 bases between. This CDR3 has 13 amino acids.

This chain uses TRBV3-1 (or the pseudogene TRBV3-2) with TRBJ2-7; perhaps TRBD1 as D (5 bases). The length of the CDR3 is 16 residues. Germline loops: CDR1 LGHDT, CDR2 YNNKEL (reference sequence). Trimming cost V 3 bases and J 7 bases, with 22 bases left between them. The CDR3 coding sequence is TGTGCCAGCAGCCATCCCCAAGGGGCCTCCAGGCGGGAGCAGTACTTC. This encodes CASSHPQGASRREQYF.

This chain uses TRBV9 with TRBJ2-7, with 8 bases aligning to TRBD2. CDR1 is SGDLS and CDR2 is YYNGEE in the germline V gene. V was clipped by 0 bases and J by 3 bases; unmatched bases: 8. The length of the CDR3 is 16 residues. CDR3 in amino acids: CASSVALAGGLYEQYF. CDR3 nucleotides: TGTGCCAGCAGCGTAGCTTTGGCGGGAGGTCTCTACGAGCAGTACTTC.

J is TRBJ1-1 and V is TRBV30, with TRBD1 as a possible D gene (5 bases). The CDR3 is 15 amino acids. CDR1 and CDR2 from the germline V gene are GTSNPN and SVGIG (reference sequence). V lost 1 base and J lost 8, with 20 bases in between. The CDR3 bases are TGTGCCTGGAGTGCCCTGGGGGGGGGAGGTAGGGAAGCTTTCTTT. Translated: CAWSALGGGGREAFF.

The chain carries TRBV7-9 and TRBJ2-1, with 8 bases that match TRBD2. Losses at the gene ends were 4 bases for V and 2 bases for J; bases not matched to a gene: 10. The CDR3 is 17 residues long. Looked up from germline, CDR1 is SEHNR and CDR2 is FQNEAQ (reference sequence). CDR3: CASSSGGAGSPYNEQFF. The CDR3 nucleotides are TGTGCCAGCAGCTCCGGGGGGGCGGGCTCCCCCTACAATGAGCAGTTCTTC. Supplemented by reference TRBV7-9 and TRBJ2-1, the full variable domain reads DTGVSQNPRHKITKRGQNVTFRCDPISEHNRLYWYRQTLGQGPEFLTYFQNEAQLEKSRLLSDRFSAERPKGSFSTLEIQRTEQGDSAMYLCASSSGGAGSPYNEQFFGPGTRLTVL.

This sequence joins TRBV5-8 and TRBJ2-7, with no clear D. Germline-derived CDR1 and CDR2 are SGHTS and YDEGEE. CDR3 length equals 14 residues. The germline V and J ends were trimmed by 3 bases and 3 bases, with 13 bases remaining between them. CDR3 in DNA: TGTGCCAGCAGCTCCCTACCCGGGTACTACGAGCAGTACTTC. Its translation: CASSSLPGYYEQYF.

The gene calls are TRBV15 and TRBJ2-1; 9 bases agree with TRBD2. The germline gives CDR1 LNHNV, CDR2 YYDKDF (reference sequence). Germline trimming cut 2 bases from V and 3 bases from J; bases unmatched to any gene: 5. The CDR3 extends over 16 amino acids. The CDR3 reads CATSRLLAGHYNEQFF. CDR3 nucleotides: TGTGCCACCAGCAGACTCCTAGCGGGGCACTACAATGAGCAGTTCTTC.

The V call is TRBV7-2, the J call TRBJ1-2; TRBD1 matches 10 bases. Trimming at V came to 5 bases and at J to 5 bases, leaving 17 bases not matched to a gene. This CDR3 is 18 amino acids long. CDR1 is SGHTA, CDR2 FQGNSA, per germline. The CDR3 protein is CASSTTTTRTGGGYGYTF. CDR3 in DNA: TGTGCCAGCAGCACAACTACAACTAGGACAGGGGGTGGTTATGGCTACACCTTC.

V gene TRBV19 combines with J gene TRBJ2-7; 8 bases match TRBD1. This CDR3 comprises 15 residues. In germline, CDR1 is LNHDA, CDR2 SQIVND (reference sequence). V trimming: 4 bases; J trimming: 2 bases; junction bases outside the gene matches: 7. The CDR3, as DNA: TGTGCCAGTAGTACCTCAGGGACAGGACCCTACGAGCAGTACTTC. Its protein is CASSTSGTGPYEQYF.

The chain employs TRBV28 and TRBJ2-7, with TRBD1 matching 10 bases. With 6 bases clipped from V and 1 base from J, the junction kept 6 bases outside the gene matches. CDR1 MDHEN and CDR2 SYDVKM come from the germline V gene. This CDR3 is 15 amino acids long. DNA for the CDR3: TGTGCCAGCAGCCGGACAGGGGGAAGATCCTACGAGCAGTACTTC. Protein sequence: CASSRTGGRSYEQYF.

The V call is TRBV27, the J call TRBJ2-7; a possible D gene is TRBD1 (5 bases). Germline CDR1 reads MNHEY; CDR2 reads SMNVEV (reference sequence). V was clipped by 6 bases and J by 2 bases, with 17 bases between them. This CDR3 region has 15 residues. CDR3 loop: CASSPTPDKAYEQYF. Here the CDR3 DNA reads TGTGCCAGCAGCCCCACACCGGACAAAGCCTACGAGCAGTACTTC.

This clone was counted between two and nine times. The rearrangement uses TRBV7-8 and TRBJ2-1; D may be TRBD1 (6 bases). The germline V gene has CDR1 SGHVS and CDR2 FQNEAQ. The CDR3 sequence is 15 residues long. V was cut by 2 bases and J by 7 bases, with 15 bases left in between. CDR3 coding DNA: TGTGCCAGCAGCTTATGGGGGCCTCTAAAGAATGAGCAGTTCTTC. It encodes CASSLWGPLKNEQFF. Full variable domain (missing parts from reference TRBV7-8 and TRBJ2-1): GAGVSQSPRYKVAKRGQDVALRCDPISGHVSLFWYQQALGQGPEFLTYFQNEAQLDKSGLPSDRFFAERPEGSVSTLKIQRTQQEDSAVYLCASSLWGPLKNEQFFGPGTRLTVL.

This sequence joins TRBV19 and TRBJ1-6; D perhaps matches TRBD1 (5 bases). This CDR3 spans 18 amino acids. V lost 2 bases, J lost 0 bases, and 14 bases lay in between. Germline CDR1 and CDR2: LNHDA and SQIVND (reference sequence). DNA for the CDR3: TGTGCCAGTAGTATAACTCACAGGCCGAGCTCCTATAATTCACCCCTCCACTTT. This gives the protein CASSITHRPSSYNSPLHF.

The chain carries TRBV6-5 and TRBJ2-7; D might be TRBD1 (6 bases). The CDR3 loop spans 14 amino acids. The ends were cut back, 5 bases at V and 2 bases at J, with 13 bases in the middle. CDR1 is MNHEY, CDR2 SVGAGI, per germline. Written as DNA, the CDR3 is TGTGCCAGCAGTACCACCGGGACAACCTACGAGCAGTACTTC. Encoded protein: CASSTTGTTYEQYF.

The table lists this clone with a count of one. The rearrangement uses TRBV29-1 and TRBJ1-2; no reliable D call. Trimming shortened V by 0 bases and J by 4 bases, and 12 bases separated the two germline ends. Germline V lookup: CDR1 SQVTM, CDR2 ANQGSEA. The CDR3 runs 14 residues. The CDR3 nucleotides are TGCAGCGTTGAAGAAGTGAGGGTTGGCTATGGCTACACCTTC. It yields the protein CSVEEVRVGYGYTF.

The chain combines TRBV7-8 with TRBJ2-1, with no clear D. Germline-derived CDR1 and CDR2 are SGHVS and FQNEAQ. Trimming stripped 3 bases from V and 6 bases from J, with 9 bases between. The CDR3 contains 13 residues. CDR3 DNA sequence: TGTGCCAGCAGCTTTAGCCGGGTCAATGAGCAGTTCTTC. Residues: CASSFSRVNEQFF.

The V and J genes are TRBV28 and TRBJ2-2; weak D call: TRBD1 (5 bases). With 3 bases removed from V and 3 bases from J, the gap between germline ends came to 14 bases. CDR3 size: 16 residues. In germline, CDR1 is MDHEN, CDR2 SYDVKM. The CDR3 nucleotides are TGTGCCAGCAGTTTTTCAGACAGACCTTACACCGGGGAGCTGTTTTTT. Its protein is CASSFSDRPYTGELFF.

CDR3 amino acids: CAISEPQGYPSYEQYF. The CDR3 nucleotides are TGTGCCATCAGTGAGCCTCAGGGGTACCCTTCCTACGAGCAGTACTTC. The chain uses TRBV10-3 and TRBJ2-7; tentative D call: TRBD1 (6 bases). The germline V gene has CDR1 ENHRY and CDR2 SYGVKD. Trimming stripped 2 bases from V and 1 base from J, with 15 bases between. The CDR3 length is 16 residues.

The chain links TRBV29-1 to TRBJ1-2; no reliable D call. Trimming left V 2 bases short and J 3 bases short, with 10 bases between. The germline CDR1 and CDR2 sequences are SQVTM and ANQGSEA. This CDR3 region has 13 residues. The DNA for the CDR3 is TGCAGCGTTGAATTGGGCGCTTACTATGGCTACACCTTC. This translates into CSVELGAYYGYTF.